A selection of T cell receptor beta chains follows, all from one sample in a study of T cells in Graves' hyperthyroidism and ophthalmopathy. MiXCR was run by TCRdb on the multiplex PCR reads, yielding one entry per CDR3 protein. This table holds about 350,000 distinct CDR3 sequences, about 15% found once. The sequencing input was blood. These receptors all come from a woman between 25 and 40 years old with Graves' hyperthyroidism. Each CDR3 is given with its conserved first and last residue. The order of the fields is CDR3 protein, CDR3 DNA, clone size, J gene, D gene, V gene. D genes are given only for firm matches. For some rows the clone size is stated as once, few or many, or as a class when expanded; others skip it.

CASSQKGANYGYTF,TGTGCCAGCAGCCAGAAGGGCGCTAACTATGGCTACACCTTC,many,TRBJ1-2,NA,TRBV7-9
CASSPGQYSEETQYF,TGTGCCAGCAGCCCCGGACAGTACAGCGAAGAGACCCAGTACTTC,many,TRBJ2-5,NA,TRBV11-2
CASRASGRVTSTGELFF,TGTGCCAGCAGGGCTAGCGGGAGAGTTACTAGCACCGGGGAGCTGTTTTTT,many,TRBJ2-2,TRBD2,TRBV28
CASSPRDSIGVQPQHF,TGTGCCAGCTCACCCAGGGACAGCATAGGGGTTCAGCCCCAGCATTTT,NA,TRBJ1-5,TRBD1,TRBV18
CASSEGKGGSSNQPQHF,TGTGCCAGCAGTGAAGGGAAGGGGGGCTCGAGCAATCAGCCCCAGCATTTT,many,TRBJ1-5,NA,TRBV27
CASGGSQREQYF,TGTGCCAGCGGAGGCAGTCAGAGGGAGCAGTACTTC,many,TRBJ2-7,NA,TRBV28
CASSFGLSGELFF,TGTGCCAGCAGCTTTGGGTTATCCGGGGAGCTGTTTTTT,few,TRBJ2-2,NA,TRBV7-2
CASSLGRSSYEQYF,TGTGCCAGCAGTTTAGGGCGGAGCTCCTACGAGCAGTACTTC,many,TRBJ2-7,NA,TRBV28
CASTLPGADNEQFF,TGTGCCAGCACCCTGCCGGGAGCGGACAATGAGCAGTTCTTC,many,TRBJ2-1,NA,TRBV12-3/TRBV12-4
CASTEALRANQPQHF,TGTGCCAGCACCGAAGCCCTTAGAGCAAATCAGCCCCAGCATTTT,few,TRBJ1-5,NA,TRBV7-8
CASSYSTGQGAGYTF,TGTGCCAGCAGTTACTCGACGGGACAGGGGGCGGGCTACACCTTC,NA,TRBJ1-2,TRBD1,TRBV6-6
CASSYGAGADTQYF,TGTGCCAGCAGTTACGGAGCGGGGGCAGATACGCAGTATTTT,NA,TRBJ2-3,TRBD2,TRBV6-2/TRBV6-3
CASSSGTGAHEQFF,TGTGCCAGTAGTTCAGGGACAGGGGCGCATGAGCAGTTCTTC,many,TRBJ2-1,TRBD1,TRBV19
CASSQGTENSPLHF,TGCGCCAGCAGCCAAGGGACGGAAAATTCACCCCTCCACTTT,many,TRBJ1-6,NA,TRBV5-1
CSASREAFNEQFF,TGCAGTGCTAGTCGGGAGGCCTTCAATGAGCAGTTCTTC,few,TRBJ2-1,TRBD2,TRBV20-1
CASSSPISVSSYNEQFF,TGTGCCAGCAGTTCCCCGATATCCGTTAGCTCCTACAATGAGCAGTTCTTC,NA,TRBJ2-1,NA,TRBV6-2/TRBV6-3
CASRVSGEQYF,TGTGCCAGCAGAGTGTCGGGCGAGCAGTACTTC,many,TRBJ2-7,NA,TRBV28
CASSEWGTAMNGSPLHF,TGTGCCAGCAGTGAATGGGGAACAGCTATGAACGGATCACCCCTCCACTTT,many,TRBJ1-6,NA,TRBV6-1
CSVEDQDRGLADTQYF,TGCAGCGTTGAAGACCAGGACAGGGGGTTGGCAGATACGCAGTATTTT,few,TRBJ2-3,TRBD1,TRBV29-1
CASSSRRDRIYEQYF,TGTGCCAGCAGCTCGCGCCGGGACAGGATTTACGAGCAGTACTTC,many,TRBJ2-7,TRBD1,TRBV11-1
CASTDRGGSEDTQYF,TGTGCCAGCACCGACAGGGGCGGTTCGGAGGATACGCAGTATTTT,NA,TRBJ2-3,TRBD1,TRBV6-1
CASGGSGQETQYF,TGTGCCAGCGGGGGTTCGGGGCAAGAGACCCAGTACTTC,NA,TRBJ2-5,NA,TRBV9
CASSPEGGLMNTEAFF,TGTGCCAGCTCACCTGAGGGGGGGCTCATGAACACTGAAGCTTTCTTT,NA,TRBJ1-1,NA,TRBV18
CASSLVGGTEQFF,TGTGCCAGCAGCTTAGTCGGGGGGACTGAGCAGTTCTTC,few,TRBJ2-1,TRBD2,TRBV7-9
CASSPPIPRDEQFF,TGTGCCAGCTCACCCCCAATTCCCCGGGATGAGCAGTTCTTC,NA,TRBJ2-1,NA,TRBV18
CVTSRGGPNEQFF,TGTGTCACCAGCAGAGGCGGTCCGAATGAGCAGTTCTTC,NA,TRBJ2-1,NA,TRBV15